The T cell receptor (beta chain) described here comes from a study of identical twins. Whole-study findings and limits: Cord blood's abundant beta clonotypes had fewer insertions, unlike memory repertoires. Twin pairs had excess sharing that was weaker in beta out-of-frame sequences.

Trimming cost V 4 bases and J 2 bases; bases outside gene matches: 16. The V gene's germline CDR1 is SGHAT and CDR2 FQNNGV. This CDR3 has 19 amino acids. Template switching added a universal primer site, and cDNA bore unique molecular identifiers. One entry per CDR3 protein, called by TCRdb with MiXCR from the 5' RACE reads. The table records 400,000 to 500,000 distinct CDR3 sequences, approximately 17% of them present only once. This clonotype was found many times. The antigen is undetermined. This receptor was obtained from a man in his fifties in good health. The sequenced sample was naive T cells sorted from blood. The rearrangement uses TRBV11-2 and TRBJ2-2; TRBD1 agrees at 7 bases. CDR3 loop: CASSSPGAGGFLNTGELFF. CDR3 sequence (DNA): TGTGCCAGCAGCTCCCCTGGGGCAGGGGGATTCTTAAACACCGGGGAGCTGTTTTTT.